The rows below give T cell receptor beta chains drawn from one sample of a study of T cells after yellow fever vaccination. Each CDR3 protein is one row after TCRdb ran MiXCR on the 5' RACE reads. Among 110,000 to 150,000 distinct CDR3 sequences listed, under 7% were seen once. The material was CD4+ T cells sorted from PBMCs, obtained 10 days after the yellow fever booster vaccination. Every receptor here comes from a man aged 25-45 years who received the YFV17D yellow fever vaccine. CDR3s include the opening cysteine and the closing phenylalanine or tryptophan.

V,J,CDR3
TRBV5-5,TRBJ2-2,CASSLVARPRGGELFF
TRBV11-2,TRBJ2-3,CASSSLGGDTQYF
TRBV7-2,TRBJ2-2,CASREDRIVTGELFF
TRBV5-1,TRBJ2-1,CASTILGTTVNEQFF
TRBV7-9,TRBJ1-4,CASSPFSGTDSEKLFF
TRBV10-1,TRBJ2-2,CASGQYANTGELFF
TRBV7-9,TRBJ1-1,CASSLVGSTEAFF
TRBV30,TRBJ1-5,CAWSPGGDLGQPQHF
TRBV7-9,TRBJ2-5,CASNQGQGPAGTQYF
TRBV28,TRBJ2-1,CASSLSGFYNEQFF
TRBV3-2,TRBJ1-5,CASSPGGQPQHF